The source of this TCR beta chain is a study of OX40 agonist ivuxolimab in advanced cancers. Findings of the study overall: On average, CD8+ T cells showed a greater number of expanded clones than CD4+. There was clonal expansion of CD4+ and CD8+ blood T cells by week 6 at 0.1 to 3.0 mg/kg.

About this clone itself: What it binds is not known.

Germline CDR1 SGHVS, CDR2 FNYEAQ. The CDR3 consists of 16 residues. Trimming removed 2 bases from V and 4 bases from J; junction bases left unmatched: 8. Method: immunoSEQ multiplex PCR; TCRdb's copy keeps in-frame clones and lacks some. The data contain over 10,000 clones, approximately 90% of them singletons. Exclusion applied to patients with autoimmune disease history or systemic immunosuppression. The chain links TRBV7-6 to TRBJ2-5; 9 nucleotides line up with TRBD1. This clonotype was obtained from an adult with an advanced solid tumor such as melanoma, head and neck, liver or kidney cancer. The sequencing here drew on CD4+ or CD8+ T cells sorted from blood, taken in a trial of the OX40 agonist ivuxolimab. Here the CDR3 DNA reads TGTGCCAGCAGCTTATCGCGGGGACAGGGCGGAGAGACCCAGTACTTC. This codes for CASSLSRGQGGETQYF.